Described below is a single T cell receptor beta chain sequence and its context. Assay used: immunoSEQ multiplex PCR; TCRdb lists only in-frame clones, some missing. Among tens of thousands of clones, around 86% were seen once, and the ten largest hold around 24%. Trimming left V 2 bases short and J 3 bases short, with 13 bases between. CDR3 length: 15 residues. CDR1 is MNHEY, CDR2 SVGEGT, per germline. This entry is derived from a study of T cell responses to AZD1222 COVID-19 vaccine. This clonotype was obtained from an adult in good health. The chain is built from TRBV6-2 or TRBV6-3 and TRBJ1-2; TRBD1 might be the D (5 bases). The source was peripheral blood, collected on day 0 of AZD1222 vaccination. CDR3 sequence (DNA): TGTGCCAGCAGTTACCATGACAGTAAGGACTATGGCTACACCTTC. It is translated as CASSYHDSKDYGYTF.